The entry below describes one T cell receptor beta chain. Looked up from germline, CDR1 is SQVTM and CDR2 is ANQGSEA. Trimming removed 6 bases from V and 5 bases from J; junction bases left unmatched: 17. This CDR3 region has 16 residues. This sample was taken from a study of control samples from healthy donors and cancer patients. Assay used: immunoSEQ multiplex PCR; TCRdb lists only in-frame clones, some missing. The sample yields about 63,000 clones, about 90% seen once. This rearrangement joins TRBV29-1 to TRBJ2-5; TRBD2 matches 8 bases. The source of this sequence is a woman in her fifties or sixties with lung cancer. The specimen sequenced was PBMCs. CDR3 sequence reads: CSVEPASGSGGETQYF. CDR3 bases: TGCAGCGTGGAACCGGCGAGCGGGAGTGGTGGGGAGACCCAGTACTTC.